These T cell receptor beta chains were read from a single sample in a study of Graves' ophthalmopathy and Graves' hyperthyroidism. One entry per CDR3 protein results from TCRdb running MiXCR on the multiplex PCR reads. The table lists some 380,000 distinct CDR3 sequences, about 16% of them singletons. The sample taken for sequencing was peripheral blood. These receptors came from a woman aged 18-29 years with stable Graves' hyperthyroidism. The CDR3 runs from the conserved cysteine through the conserved F or W. A D gene is named only where the DNA matches it firmly. A clone size is listed for some rows: how often the clone was seen (once, few, many), or a class if it is expanded.

j_call v_call d_call clone_size cdr3_nt cdr3_aa
TRBJ2-2 TRBV11-2 TRBD1 many TGTGCCAGCAGCTCCCTCCGGGGGACAGGGCGCACCGGGGAGCTGTTTTTT CASSSLRGTGRTGELFF
TRBJ1-2 TRBV30 - - TGTGCCTGGAGTAAGAAAGTTTACGACTCCGGGGTCCTAATATTACCTCATGGCTACACCTTC CAWSKKVYDSGVLILPHGYTF
TRBJ1-6 TRBV7-9 TRBD1 many TGTGCCAGCAGCTTAGAAGGGGGCCATAATTCACCCCTCCACTTT CASSLEGGHNSPLHF
TRBJ1-2 TRBV4-1 - many TGCGCCAGCAGCCAAGTTGGTCAGATCTATGGCTACACCTTC CASSQVGQIYGYTF
TRBJ2-5 TRBV27 TRBD2 many TGTGCCAGCAGTCCTTCTCCGACTAGCGGGGGTCCGGAGACCCAGTACTTC CASSPSPTSGGPETQYF
TRBJ2-7 TRBV6-2/TRBV6-3 - few TGTGCCAGCAGTTTCGGCGGGAACTCCTACGAGCAGTACTTC CASSFGGNSYEQYF
TRBJ2-5 TRBV7-2 - - TGTGCCAGCAGCCCGGATCCGGGGTCCCAAGAGACCAAGTACTTC CASSPDPGSQETKYF
TRBJ1-5 TRBV20-1 - many TGCAGTGCTATCAATCCGGGGTTGGGCAATCAGCCCCAGCATTTT CSAINPGLGNQPQHF
TRBJ1-2 TRBV7-2 - - TGTGCCAGCAGCAGCCTCGGGACATCCCATGGCTACACCTTC CASSSLGTSHGYTF
TRBJ2-5 TRBV9 - many TGTGCCAGCAGCCCCCTTGCGGGGTCCCAAGAGACCCAGTACTTC CASSPLAGSQETQYF
TRBJ1-2 TRBV5-1 TRBD1 many TGCGCCAGCAGCTTGGGACAGGGGGCTATGTATGGCTACACCTTC CASSLGQGAMYGYTF
TRBJ1-2 TRBV19 TRBD1 many TGTGCCAGTAGTTTCTCCGGGGACAGAACCTTTGGCTACACCTTC CASSFSGDRTFGYTF
TRBJ2-7 TRBV6-5 - many TGTGCCAGCACATGGGGGACGGAAAACTACGAGCAGTACTTC CASTWGTENYEQYF
TRBJ1-1 TRBV12-3/TRBV12-4 - many TGTGCCAGCAGTGAGGGCTTTAGGAGGACTGAAGCTTTCTTT CASSEGFRRTEAFF
TRBJ1-1 TRBV10-3 - many TGTGCCATCAGTGAGTTGGACAGGAACACTGAAGCTTTCTTT CAISELDRNTEAFF
TRBJ2-7 TRBV3-1 TRBD1 many TGTGCCAGCAGCAACTTGAGGACAGGGGCGGTCGAGCAGTACTTC CASSNLRTGAVEQYF
TRBJ1-1 TRBV12-3/TRBV12-4 TRBD1 many TGTGCCAGCAGTTTGAAGAGTGGACAGGGGCACACTGAAGCTTTCTTT CASSLKSGQGHTEAFF
TRBJ1-2 TRBV7-2 - many TGTGCCAGCTCCGATGGAGTAGGCTATGGCTACACCTTC CASSDGVGYGYTF
TRBJ2-5 TRBV15 - many TGTGCCACCAGCAGAGATATGTTCCAAGAGACCCAGTACTTC CATSRDMFQETQYF
TRBJ1-1 TRBV10-3 TRBD1 many TGTGCCATCAAAAGCTCTGGGACAGAGAACACTGAAGCTTTCTTT CAIKSSGTENTEAFF
TRBJ1-6 TRBV6-2/TRBV6-3 TRBD1 many TGTGCCAGCAGTAGCGGAACCTACCGGGACAGTGAGCCAGAAATGCCCCTCCACTTT CASSSGTYRDSEPEMPLHF
TRBJ2-7 TRBV2 - many TGTGCCAGCAGATCTCGGACAGACACGTACTTC CASRSRTDTYF
TRBJ2-7 TRBV6-5 - many TGTGCCAGCAGTTACACAGGGTCCTACGAGCAGTACTTC CASSYTGSYEQYF
TRBJ2-5 TRBV11-1 TRBD2 once TGTGCCAGCAGCTTACTGCCGACTAGCGGGGTCTTAAAGGTCGAGACCCAGTACTTC CASSLLPTSGVLKVETQYF
TRBJ1-2 TRBV20-1 - - TGCAGTGCTATTGCTCTGGGCGGTGGAGGTTACACCTTC CSAIALGGGGYTF
TRBJ2-7 TRBV19 - - TGTGCCAGTAGTATCGGACCAACCTACGAGCAGTACTTC CASSIGPTYEQYF
TRBJ1-2 TRBV29-1 - - TGCAGCGTTGTAGGAGCTAACTATGGCTGCACCTTC CSVVGANYGCTF
TRBJ1-2 TRBV19 - many TGTGCCAGTAGGATGACCGGGACGGACTATGGCTACACCTTC CASRMTGTDYGYTF
TRBJ1-2 TRBV12-3/TRBV12-4 TRBD1 many TGTGCCAGCAGTTTTAGGACAGGGGGCGCCGACTATGGCTACACCTTC CASSFRTGGADYGYTF
TRBJ2-5 TRBV12-3/TRBV12-4 - - TGTGCCAGCAGTTTTGGGGGCCGTCTAGAGACCCAGTACTTC CASSFGGRLETQYF
TRBJ2-4 TRBV5-1 - many TGCGCCAGCAGCCCGGCGGCTGACAAGACCATGTACTTC CASSPAADKTMYF
TRBJ1-1 TRBV6-4 - many TGTGCCAGCAGTGACTTCTGGACAGAAGAGAACACTGAAGCTTTCTTT CASSDFWTEENTEAFF
TRBJ2-5 TRBV6-1 - many TGTGCCAGCAGTTGGCCGCAAGAGACCCAGTACTTC CASSWPQETQYF
TRBJ1-4 TRBV15 - many TGTGCCACCAGCAGAGATCAGGGACAAGGAGAAAAACTGTTTTTT CATSRDQGQGEKLFF
TRBJ2-2 TRBV29-1 TRBD1 few TGCAGCGTTTCGGGACAGGGCGGCGGGGAGCTGTTTTTT CSVSGQGGGELFF
TRBJ1-1 TRBV20-1 - many TGCAGTGCTCGTCTGGTCGCGGGGCTAACTGAAGCTTTCTTT CSARLVAGLTEAFF
TRBJ1-2 TRBV7-8 TRBD1 many TGTGCCAGCAGCTACAACGACAGGGATTCCAATGGCTACACCTTC CASSYNDRDSNGYTF
TRBJ1-5 TRBV6-1 - many TGTGCCAGCAGTGGGGGACGGTTCAATCAGCCCCAGCATTTT CASSGGRFNQPQHF
TRBJ2-5 TRBV11-1 - many TGTGCCAGCAGCTTCGGGCGAGCCGAGACCCAGTACTTC CASSFGRAETQYF
TRBJ2-2 TRBV11-2 TRBD2 - TGTGCCAGCAGCTTATCTAGTAGCGGGGACACCGGGGAGCTGTTTTTT CASSLSSSGDTGELFF
TRBJ2-2 TRBV12-3/TRBV12-4 TRBD1 many TGTGCCAGCAGTACCGGACAGGCGCTGTTTTTT CASSTGQALFF
TRBJ1-1 TRBV6-5 - many TGTGCCGCATTTCAGGACATGAACACTGAAGCTTTCTTT CAAFQDMNTEAFF
TRBJ2-5 TRBV5-6 TRBD2 many TGTGCCAGCATCAGACTAGCAGACCAAGAGACCCAGTACTTC CASIRLADQETQYF
TRBJ1-5 TRBV7-9 - - TGTGCCAGCAGCTCTACAGGGCTCCTCCATCAGCCCCAGCATTTT CASSSTGLLHQPQHF
TRBJ1-1 TRBV18 - - TGTGCCAGCTCCCCCGGGGAGGGGCTTCCTGAAGCTTTCTTT CASSPGEGLPEAFF
TRBJ1-2 TRBV24-1 - once TGTGCCACCAGTGACCTCCGGGACAACTATGGCTACACCTTC CATSDLRDNYGYTF
TRBJ2-2 TRBV6-2/TRBV6-3 TRBD1 once TGTGCCAGCAAGAAGACAGGGGGAACCGGGGAGCTGTTTTTT CASKKTGGTGELFF
TRBJ2-7 TRBV7-8 - - TGTGCCAGCATCTTACAAATCGATCAGTACTTC CASILQIDQYF
TRBJ1-2 TRBV6-5 TRBD1 many TGTGCCAGCAGTCGGGACAGGAACTATGGCTACACCTTC CASSRDRNYGYTF
TRBJ1-1 TRBV25-1 - many TGTGCCAGCAGTGAATCAAAGGGGGTGGGTGGCACTGAAGCTTTCTTT CASSESKGVGGTEAFF
TRBJ1-2 TRBV7-8 - many TGTGCCAGCAGCCCGCCGTCCTATGGCTACACCTTC CASSPPSYGYTF
TRBJ1-1 TRBV5-1 - many TGCGCCAGCAGCACTGGCGGGGTTTCGACTGAAGCTTTCTTT CASSTGGVSTEAFF
TRBJ1-2 TRBV6-2/TRBV6-3 TRBD1 many TGTGCCAGCAGTGATCTGGGGACAGGGAGATTTTATGGCTACACCTTC CASSDLGTGRFYGYTF
TRBJ1-1 TRBV27 - many TGTGCCAGCATTCAGGGAGGGGAACAGGGTACTGAAGCTTTCTTT CASIQGGEQGTEAFF
TRBJ2-2 TRBV27 - many TGTGCCAGCAGTTTCTCAGGGGCTAACACCGGGGAGCTGTTTTTT CASSFSGANTGELFF
TRBJ1-1 TRBV4-2 - many TGTGCCAGCAGCCAAGGGCATATGAACACTGAAGCTTTCTTT CASSQGHMNTEAFF
TRBJ2-5 TRBV5-1 TRBD2 - TGCGCCATCAGCGAGTCCCCAGGCGCGGGGGTTGAGACCCAGTACTTC CAISESPGAGVETQYF